These 3 T cell receptor beta chains were all obtained from the same sample, sequenced in a study of cytomegalovirus exposure and HLA in healthy donors. The primer mix had 60 Vbeta and 13 Jbeta primers. TCRdb keeps only in-frame clones here, not all; method: immunoSEQ multiplex PCR. In the table there are fewer than 75,000 clones, roughly 83% of which are singletons. Input material: PBMCs. These receptor sequences come from a man aged 25-45 years in good health and CMV-seronegative.

Comment on this clone: The junction shows a germline mismatch at one end, possibly a read error. The CDR3 bases are TGTGCCGGCAGTCGAGGGGGTAACTCTGGAAACACCATATATTTT. It translates to CAGSRGGNSGNTIYF. The chain uses TRBV9 and TRBJ1-3, with a possible D match to TRBD1 (6 bases). Germline lookup yields CDR1 SGDLS and CDR2 YYNGEE. There are 15 residues in the CDR3.

The chain joins TRBV2 to TRBJ1-5; no firm D call. CDR1 SNHLY and CDR2 FYNNEI come from the germline V gene. This CDR3 comprises 18 residues. Trimming took 6 bases from V and 3 from J, leaving 24 bases between them. The CDR3 reads CASSLREGGRGDNQPQHF. CDR3 DNA sequence: TGTGCCAGCAGCCTGAGAGAGGGAGGGCGTGGTGACAATCAGCCCCAGCATTTT.

V gene TRBV15 combines with J gene TRBJ2-1; 10 bases are shared with TRBD2. Per the germline V gene, CDR1 is LNHNV and CDR2 is YYDKDF (reference sequence). The CDR3 has 17 residues. With 0 bases clipped from V and 3 bases from J, the junction kept 5 bases outside the gene matches. The CDR3 bases are TGTGCCACCAGCAGAGACCGGGGGACTAGCGTCTACAATGAGCAGTTCTTC. It specifies CATSRDRGTSVYNEQFF.